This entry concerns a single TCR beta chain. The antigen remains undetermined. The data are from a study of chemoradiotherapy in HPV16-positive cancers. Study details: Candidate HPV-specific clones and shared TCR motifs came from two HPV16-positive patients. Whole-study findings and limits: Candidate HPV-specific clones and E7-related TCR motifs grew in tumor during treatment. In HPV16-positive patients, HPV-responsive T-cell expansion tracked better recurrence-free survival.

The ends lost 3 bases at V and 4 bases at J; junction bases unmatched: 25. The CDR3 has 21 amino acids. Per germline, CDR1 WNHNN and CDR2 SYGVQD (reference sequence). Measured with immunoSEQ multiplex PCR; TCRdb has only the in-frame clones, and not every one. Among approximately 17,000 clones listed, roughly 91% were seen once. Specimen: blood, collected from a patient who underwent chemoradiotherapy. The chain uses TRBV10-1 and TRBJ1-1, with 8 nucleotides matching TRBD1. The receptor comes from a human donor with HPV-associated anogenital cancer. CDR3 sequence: CASSEGGRGPESNSVGTEAFF. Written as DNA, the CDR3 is TGCGCCAGCAGTGAAGGGGGCAGGGGGCCCGAAAGTAATAGCGTGGGCACTGAAGCTTTCTTT.